This TCR beta chain originates from a study of OX40 agonist ivuxolimab in advanced cancers. Across the study: Three patients responded partially, comprising one with hepatocellular carcinoma and two with cutaneous melanoma.

The CDR3 spans 16 residues. Germline V gene sequence: CDR1 KGHSH, CDR2 LQKENI. V was trimmed by 3 bases and J by 0 bases, leaving 11 bases between them. Assay: immunoSEQ multiplex PCR; the TCRdb copy retains only in-frame clones and omits some. The sample has 60,000 or so clones, around 85% seen once. This clonotype originated in an adult with an advanced solid tumor such as melanoma, head and neck, liver or kidney cancer. This chain joins TRBV18 and TRBJ1-4, with D perhaps TRBD1 (5 bases). This specimen was CD4+ or CD8+ T cells sorted from blood, taken in a trial of the OX40 agonist ivuxolimab. CDR3 coding DNA: TGTGCCAGCTCACCCCGACCAGGGCCAACTAATGAAAAACTGTTTTTT. Translating gives CASSPRPGPTNEKLFF.